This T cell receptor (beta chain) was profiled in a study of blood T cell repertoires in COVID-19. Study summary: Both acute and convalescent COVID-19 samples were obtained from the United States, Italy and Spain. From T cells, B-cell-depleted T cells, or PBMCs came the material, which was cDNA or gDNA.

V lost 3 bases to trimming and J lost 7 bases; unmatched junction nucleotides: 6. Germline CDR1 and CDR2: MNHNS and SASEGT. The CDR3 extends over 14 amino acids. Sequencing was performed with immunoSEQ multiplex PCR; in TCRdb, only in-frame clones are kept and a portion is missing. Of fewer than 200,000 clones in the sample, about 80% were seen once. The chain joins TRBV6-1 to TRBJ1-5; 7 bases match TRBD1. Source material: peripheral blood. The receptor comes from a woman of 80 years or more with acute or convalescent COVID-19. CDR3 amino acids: CASSDVTGRQPQHF. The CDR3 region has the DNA TGTGCCAGCAGTGACGTGACAGGGCGCCAGCCCCAGCATTTT.